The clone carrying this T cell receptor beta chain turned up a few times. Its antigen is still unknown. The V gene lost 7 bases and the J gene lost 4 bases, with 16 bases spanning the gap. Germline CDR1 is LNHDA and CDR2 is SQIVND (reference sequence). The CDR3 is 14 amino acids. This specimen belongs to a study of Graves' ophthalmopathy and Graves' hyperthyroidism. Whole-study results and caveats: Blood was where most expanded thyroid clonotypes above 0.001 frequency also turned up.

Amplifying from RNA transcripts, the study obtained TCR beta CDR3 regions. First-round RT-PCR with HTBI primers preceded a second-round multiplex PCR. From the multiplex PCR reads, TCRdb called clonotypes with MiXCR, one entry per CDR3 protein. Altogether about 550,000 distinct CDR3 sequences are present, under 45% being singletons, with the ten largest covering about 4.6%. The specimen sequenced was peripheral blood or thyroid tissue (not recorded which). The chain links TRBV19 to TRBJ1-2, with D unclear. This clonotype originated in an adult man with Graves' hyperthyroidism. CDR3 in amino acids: CASKEVREGYGYTF. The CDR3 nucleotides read TGTGCCAGTAAGGAGGTTCGGGAAGGCTATGGCTACACCTTC.